This T cell receptor (beta chain) was sequenced for a study of T-cell reconstitution after alpha-beta-depleted transplantation in children. This sample's TCRbeta library carried unique molecular identifier barcodes. TCRdb re-analysed the PCR reads in MiXCR, keeping a single row per CDR3 protein. This sample yields about 640,000 distinct CDR3 sequences, of which over 15% are seen a single time; 1.1% belongs to the top ten. V was pared by 3 bases and J by 2 bases, with 11 bases of the junction left unmatched. The CDR3 runs 16 residues. Germline V lookup: CDR1 DFQATT, CDR2 SNEGSKA (reference sequence). The chain joins TRBV20-1 to TRBJ2-5; TRBD2 matches at 8 bases. This receptor was obtained from a human donor who donated a stem cell graft to a child with acute myeloid leukemia. The sequences come from PBMCs from the stem cell graft donor, collected from the stem cell graft. The CDR3 spells CSARGSSGGEQETQYF. CDR3 nucleotides: TGCAGTGCTAGGGGGTCAAGCGGGGGAGAACAAGAGACCCAGTACTTC.